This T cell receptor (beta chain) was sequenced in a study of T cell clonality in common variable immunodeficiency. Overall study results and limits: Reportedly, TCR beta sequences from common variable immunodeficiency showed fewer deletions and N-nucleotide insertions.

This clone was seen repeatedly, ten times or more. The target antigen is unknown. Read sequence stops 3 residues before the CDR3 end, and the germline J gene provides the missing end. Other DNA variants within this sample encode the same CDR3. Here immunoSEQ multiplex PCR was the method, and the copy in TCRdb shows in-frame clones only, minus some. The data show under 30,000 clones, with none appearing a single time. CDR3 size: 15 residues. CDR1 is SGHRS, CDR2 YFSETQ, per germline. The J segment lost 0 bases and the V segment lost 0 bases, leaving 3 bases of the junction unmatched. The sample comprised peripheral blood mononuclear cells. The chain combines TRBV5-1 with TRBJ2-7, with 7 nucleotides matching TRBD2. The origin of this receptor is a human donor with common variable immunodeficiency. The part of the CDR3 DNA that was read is TGCGCCAGCAGCTTGGTGGGCGGGAGCTCCTACGAG. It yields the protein CASSLVGGSSYE. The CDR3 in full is CASSLVGGSSYEQYF.